This TCR beta chain appears in the sequencing data of a study of T cell repertoires in cytomegalovirus infection. Notes on the study in general: Of the TCR beta families, the public ones yielded a cumulative frequency that identified carriers of CMV plus the relevant HLA. HLA-C-restricted CMV-specific TCR beta clonotypes were dominant in the ex vivo response.

MiXCR was run by TCRdb on the reads, yielding one entry per CDR3 protein. The table has 400,000 to 550,000 distinct CDR3 sequences, about 10% seen once. A note on this clonotype: Antigen unknown.

The CDR3 runs to 13 residues. V was clipped by 7 bases and J by 4 bases; unmatched bases: 4. Looked up from germline, CDR1 is SNHLY and CDR2 is FYNNEI. Sequenced sample: PBMCs. The receptor's source is a human donor in good health (CMV status not recorded). Some clones in this sample may be carry-over from other donors' samples. V is TRBV2 and J is TRBJ2-3; 8 bases fit TRBD2. In DNA, the CDR3 is TGTGCCAGCAACAGCGGGGGCGCAGATACGCAGTATTTT. It encodes CASNSGGADTQYF. Full variable domain (rest looked up from reference TRBV2 and TRBJ2-3): EPEVTQTPSHQVTQMGQEVILRCVPISNHLYFYWYRQILGQKVEFLVSFYNNEISEKSEIFDDQFSVERPDGSNFTLKIRSTKLEDSAMYFCASNSGGADTQYFGPGTRLTVL.